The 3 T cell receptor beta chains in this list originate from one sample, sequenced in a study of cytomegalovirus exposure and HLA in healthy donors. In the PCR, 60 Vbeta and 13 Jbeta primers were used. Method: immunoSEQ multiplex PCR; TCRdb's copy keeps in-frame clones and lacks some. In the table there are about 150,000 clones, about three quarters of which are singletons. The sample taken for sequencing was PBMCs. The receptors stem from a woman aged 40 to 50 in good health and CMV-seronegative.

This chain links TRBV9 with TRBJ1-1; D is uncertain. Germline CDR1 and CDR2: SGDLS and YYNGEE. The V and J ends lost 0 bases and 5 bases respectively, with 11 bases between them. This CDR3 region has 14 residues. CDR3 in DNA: TGTGCCAGCAGCGTAGCGCCCGAACGGACTGAAGCTTTCTTT. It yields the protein CASSVAPERTEAFF.

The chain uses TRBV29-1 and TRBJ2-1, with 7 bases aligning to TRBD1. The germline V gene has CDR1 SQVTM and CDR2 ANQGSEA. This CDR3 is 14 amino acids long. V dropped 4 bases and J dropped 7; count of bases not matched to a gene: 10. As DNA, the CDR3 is TGCAGCGTTGTATCTTGGTCAGGGGGTAATGAGCAGTTCTTC. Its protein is CSVVSWSGGNEQFF.

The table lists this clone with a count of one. The chain's CDR3 is CASTGAGELFF. The CDR3 DNA reads TGTGCCAGTACGGGAGCCGGGGAGCTGTTTTTT. The chain recombines TRBV2 with TRBJ2-2, with D perhaps TRBD2 (6 bases). V was pared by 9 bases and J by 6 bases, with 8 bases between. The CDR3 has 11 amino acids. Germline assignment: CDR1 SNHLY and CDR2 FYNNEI.